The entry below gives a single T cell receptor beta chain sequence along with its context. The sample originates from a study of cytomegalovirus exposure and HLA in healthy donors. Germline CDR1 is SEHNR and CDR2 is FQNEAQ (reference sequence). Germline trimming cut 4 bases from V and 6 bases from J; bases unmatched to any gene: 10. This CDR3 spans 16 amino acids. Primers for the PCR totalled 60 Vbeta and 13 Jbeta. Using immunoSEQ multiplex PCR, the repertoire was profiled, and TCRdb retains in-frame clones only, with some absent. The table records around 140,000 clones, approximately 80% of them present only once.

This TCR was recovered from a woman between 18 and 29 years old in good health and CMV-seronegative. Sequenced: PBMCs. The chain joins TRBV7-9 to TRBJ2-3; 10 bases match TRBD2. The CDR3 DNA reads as TGTGCCAGCAGCTCCTCTCTAGCGGGAGATCGGGATACGCAGTATTTT. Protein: CASSSSLAGDRDTQYF.